Listed here is a single T cell receptor beta chain. These data are taken from a study of control samples from healthy donors and cancer patients. Germline CDR1 is SGHRS and CDR2 is YFSETQ. The CDR3 extends over 14 amino acids. The V gene end was trimmed by 2 bases and the J gene end by 5 bases; junction bases not matched to a gene: 5. This table comes from immunoSEQ multiplex PCR, and its TCRdb copy is limited to in-frame clones, with some not included. The table shows roughly 21,000 clones, with about 85% occurring only once. This chain uses TRBV5-1 with TRBJ2-5; 8 bases are a match to TRBD1. This TCR came from a man aged 60-69 years with colorectal cancer. Source material: PBMCs. The CDR3 nucleotides read TGCGCCAGCAGCTTTTTGGACAGGGAGGAGACCCAGTACTTC. This translates into CASSFLDREETQYF.